Listed here are 21 T cell receptor beta chains from one sample, sequenced in a study of cytomegalovirus exposure and HLA in healthy donors. The PCR contained 60 Vbeta and 13 Jbeta primers. The method was immunoSEQ multiplex PCR; TCRdb's version includes in-frame clones alone and lacks a portion of them. The sample includes some 190,000 clones, roughly 75% of them seen just once. The specimen was PBMCs. Receptors originate from a man in his thirties or forties in good health and CMV-seropositive.

DNA of the CDR3: TGTGCCAGCAGGGTTACAGCGGATCGGCAGTATTTT. Amino acids: CASRVTADRQYF. The genes are TRBV2 and TRBJ2-3; tentatively, D is TRBD2 (5 bases). Looked up from germline, CDR1 is SNHLY and CDR2 is FYNNEI. This CDR3 is 12 amino acids long. Trimming removed 6 bases from V and 11 bases from J, with 15 bases in between.

V gene TRBV7-3 combines with J gene TRBJ2-2; D perhaps matches TRBD2 (5 bases). V lost 8 bases and J 4 bases, leaving 11 bases between the germline ends. The CDR3 is 13 amino acids. Germline CDR1 and CDR2: SGHTA and FQGTGA. CDR3 in DNA: TGTGCCAGCCAACTAGGAGGCACCGGGGAGCTGTTTTTT. It is translated as CASQLGGTGELFF.

This clone was detected a few times. The rearrangement uses TRBV30 and TRBJ1-2; D is uncertain. The V gene's germline CDR1 is GTSNPN and CDR2 SVGIG (reference sequence). V lost 1 base and J 2 bases, leaving 14 bases between the germline ends. The CDR3 extends over 15 amino acids. The CDR3: CAWSAWEAMNYGYTF. The CDR3 DNA sequence: TGTGCCTGGAGTGCGTGGGAGGCGATGAACTATGGCTACACCTTC.

The genes are TRBV20-1 and TRBJ2-5; D is undetermined. This CDR3 region has 10 residues. The V end was cut by 7 bases, the J end by 5 bases, with 8 bases between. The germline gives CDR1 DFQATT, CDR2 SNEGSKA (reference sequence). CDR3 region: CSVGQETQYF. The DNA for the CDR3 is TGCAGTGTTGGTCAGGAGACCCAGTACTTC.

Only a few counts were recorded for this clone. The chain has TRBV2 and TRBJ1-4; TRBD1 agrees at 8 bases. CDR1 and CDR2 from the germline V gene are SNHLY and FYNNEI. The ends lost 7 bases at V and 6 bases at J; junction bases unmatched: 1. The CDR3 runs 12 residues. The CDR3 loop reads CASKDRDEKLFF. The CDR3 bases are TGTGCCAGCAAGGACAGGGATGAAAAACTGTTTTTT.

The sample holds a few counts of this clone. V gene TRBV10-3 combines with J gene TRBJ2-1; 11 bases agree with TRBD2. V lost 0 bases, J lost 5 bases, and 9 bases stayed unmatched. Germline CDR1 ENHRY, CDR2 SYGVKD. The CDR3 sequence is 18 residues long. The CDR3 DNA sequence: TGTGCCATCAGTGAGTCGATAGGCCTAGCGGGGGGCAACAATGAGCAGTTCTTC. Translation: CAISESIGLAGGNNEQFF.

The V and J genes are TRBV21-1 and TRBJ1-5; the table calls TRBD1, which could not be checked here. TRBV21-1 is marked as a pseudogene. This CDR3 contains 21 residues. CDR3 loop: CASSKTRTTGEGDYSNQPQHF. In DNA, the CDR3 is TGTGCCAGCAGCAAAACCCGAACGACAGGGGAAGGGGATTATAGCAATCAGCCCCAGCATTTT.

The chain is built from TRBV30 and TRBJ1-1; D is possibly TRBD1 (5 bases). This CDR3 spans 14 amino acids. Per the germline V gene, CDR1 is GTSNPN and CDR2 is SVGIG (reference sequence). The ends were cut back, 0 bases at V and 4 bases at J, with 12 bases in the middle. Here the CDR3 DNA reads TGTGCCTGGAGTGTGGGACTTTTAGGCACTGAAGCTTTCTTT. It specifies CAWSVGLLGTEAFF.

This sequence joins TRBV5-1 and TRBJ2-5; perhaps TRBD2 as D (8 bases). With 4 bases removed from V and 5 bases from J, the gap between germline ends came to 18 bases. There are 15 residues in the CDR3. Per germline, CDR1 SGHRS and CDR2 YFSETQ. DNA for the CDR3: TGCGCCAGCAGCGCGGGAGGAGGGGGCGGGGAGACCCAGTACTTC. Residues: CASSAGGGGGETQYF.

The V and J genes are TRBV2 and TRBJ2-5, with D uncertain. V shed 6 bases and J shed 7 bases, with 18 bases lying between them. The CDR3 is 14 amino acids. CDR1 and CDR2 (germline): SNHLY, FYNNEI. The CDR3 nucleotides read TGTGCCAGCAGAGATGTTACCCTGAGAGGGACCCAGTACTTC. It specifies CASRDVTLRGTQYF.

This clone was detected only a few times. The chain recombines TRBV7-2 with TRBJ1-2; maybe TRBD1 (5 bases). The V end was cut by 4 bases, the J end by 5 bases, with 11 bases between. The CDR3 length is 13 residues. Germline V gene sequence: CDR1 SGHTA, CDR2 FQGNSA. DNA for the CDR3: TGTGCCAGCAGCTCGACAGTAAAATATGGCTACACCTTC. It translates to CASSSTVKYGYTF.

This CDR3 reads CASSEGNPPSYEQYF. The CDR3 DNA sequence: TGTGCCAGCAGCGAGGGTAACCCCCCGAGCTACGAGCAGTACTTC. V is TRBV7-9 and J is TRBJ2-7; D is possibly TRBD2 (5 bases). Germline lookup yields CDR1 SEHNR and CDR2 FQNEAQ (reference sequence). The CDR3 spans 15 residues. V dropped 5 bases and J dropped 3 bases, with 17 bases sitting between them. The full variable domain, in which reference TRBV7-9 and TRBJ2-7 provide the parts outside the CDR3, is DTGVSQNPRHKITKRGQNVTFRCDPISEHNRLYWYRQTLGQGPEFLTYFQNEAQLEKSRLLSDRFSAERPKGSFSTLEIQRTEQGDSAMYLCASSEGNPPSYEQYFGPGTRLTVT.

This chain joins TRBV5-1 and TRBJ1-6; the D gene is possibly TRBD1 (6 bases). CDR1 and CDR2 (germline): SGHRS, YFSETQ. The CDR3 contains 15 residues. V was clipped by 0 bases and J by 6 bases, with 10 bases between them. In DNA, the CDR3 is TGCGCCAGCAGCTTGGGAGGGGGTGGTAATTCACCCCTCCACTTT. This encodes CASSLGGGGNSPLHF. The variable domain in full, completed from reference TRBV5-1 and TRBJ1-6, reads KAGVTQTPRYLIKTRGQQVTLSCSPISGHRSVSWYQQTPGQGLQFLFEYFSETQRNKGNFPGRFSGRQFSNSRSEMNVSTLELGDSALYLCASSLGGGGNSPLHFGNGTRLTVT.

The CDR3 DNA sequence: TGTGCCAGCAGCTCACTTAGCGGGAGTGCAGATACGCAGTATTTT. Amino acid sequence: CASSSLSGSADTQYF. This chain links TRBV7-3 with TRBJ2-3; 9 bases align to TRBD2. This CDR3 has 15 amino acids. With 4 bases clipped from V and 4 bases from J, the junction kept 6 bases outside the gene matches. Germline CDR1 SGHTA, CDR2 FQGTGA.

This chain connects TRBV27 to TRBJ1-1; TRBD1 aligns across 8 bases. The CDR3 contains 18 residues. With V trimmed by 1 base and J by 3 bases, 13 bases remained unmatched. Looked up from germline, CDR1 is MNHEY and CDR2 is SMNVEV (reference sequence). The CDR3 region is CASSLYSPGTGQYTEAFF. In DNA, the CDR3 is TGTGCCAGCAGTTTATATAGTCCCGGGACAGGACAATACACTGAAGCTTTCTTT.

This sequence joins TRBV4-1 and TRBJ1-2; D gene unclear. The CDR3 totals 13 residues. Trimming removed 0 bases at V and 8 bases at J, with 10 bases between. Germline values: CDR1 MGHRA, CDR2 YSYEKL. The CDR3 here is CASSQDRLKGYTF. CDR3 coding DNA: TGCGCCAGCAGCCAAGACAGGCTCAAGGGCTACACCTTC.

The V call is TRBV28, the J call TRBJ1-1; possibly TRBD1 for D (6 bases). Germline assignment: CDR1 MDHEN and CDR2 SYDVKM. Trimming removed 5 bases from V and 10 bases from J, with 11 bases in between. There are 11 residues in the CDR3. The CDR3 region has the DNA TGTGCCAGCAGTGCACAGGGATCAGCTTTCTTT. This translates into CASSAQGSAFF.

About this clone itself: The same CDR3 arises from other DNA sequences in this sample as well. The J gene is TRBJ1-2, the V gene TRBV11-1, with 8 positions matching TRBD1. V was pared by 5 bases and J by 4 bases, with 9 bases of the junction left unmatched. The CDR3 covers 15 residues. Germline-derived CDR1 and CDR2 are SGHAT and FQDESV (reference sequence). CDR3 amino acids: CASSPPGTGSYGYTF. For the CDR3, the DNA is TGTGCCAGCAGCCCCCCCGGGACAGGCTCCTATGGCTACACCTTC.

This chain connects TRBV11-3 to TRBJ1-2, with 10 bases aligning to TRBD1. The ends lost 1 base at V and 8 bases at J; junction bases unmatched: 13. The CDR3 contains 17 residues. Germline CDR1 reads SGHNT; CDR2 reads YENEEA. The CDR3 is CASSLGEYRTGGRGYTF. CDR3 bases: TGTGCCAGCAGCTTAGGCGAATACAGGACAGGGGGACGCGGCTACACCTTC.

The V gene is TRBV5-8, the J gene TRBJ1-5; TRBD1 matches at 11 bases. After removal of 3 bases from V and 5 bases from J, the junction contained 1 base not matched to a gene. CDR1 is SGHTS, CDR2 YDEGEE, per germline. There are 14 residues in the CDR3. CDR3 bases: TGTGCCAGCAGCTCGGACAGGGGGCATCAGCCCCAGCATTTT. It is translated as CASSSDRGHQPQHF. The full variable domain, rest sourced from reference TRBV5-8 and TRBJ1-5, is EAGVTQSPTHLIKTRGQQATLRCSPISGHTSVYWYQQALGLGLQFLLWYDEGEERNRGNFPPRFSGRQFPNYSSELNVNALELEDSALYLCASSSDRGHQPQHFGDGTRLSIL.

Details on this clone: Mismatch with germline at one junction end may stem from a read error. The chain joins TRBV7-9 to TRBJ1-2, with D unresolved. This CDR3 contains 16 residues. The germline CDR1 and CDR2 sequences are SEHNR and FQNEAQ (reference sequence). The CDR3 nucleotides are TGTTCCAGCAGCTTAGCGGGAGCGGGAGGTAACTATGGCTACACCTTC. This translates into CSSSLAGAGGNYGYTF.